This TCR beta chain derives from a study of shared clonotypes between healthy human individuals. Looking at the study overall: Aged 18 to 49, the donors were a couple of women and a few men. Donors had three CD4 naive, three CD4 memory, two CD8 naive and one CD8 memory plate apiece.

This clone was observed a single time. Its target is unknown. Study outcomes and limitations: Sampling covered blood only; tissue repertoires likely differ.

On sorted subsets, replicate PCRs used approximately 200 ng DNA, or 30,000 or so T cell genomes. Using immunoSEQ multiplex PCR, the repertoire was profiled, and TCRdb retains in-frame clones only, with some absent. This sample carries hundreds of thousands of clones, roughly 98% of them seen once, and the ten largest clones take more than 0.3%. From germline, CDR1 is SEHNR and CDR2 FQNEAQ (reference sequence). V gave up 1 base and J gave up 5 bases, with 9 bases separating them. The CDR3 contains 14 residues. The naive CD8 fraction comprised CD45RO-negative cells positively selected for CCR7 and excluded terminally differentiated effector memory CD45RA+ cells.

V gene TRBV7-9 combines with J gene TRBJ2-1, with D uncertain. Material: naive CD8+ T cells sorted from blood. The TCR was taken from a man younger than 45 in good health. The CDR3 nucleotides read TGTGCCAGCAGCTTAGGTAGGGCGGACAATGAGCAGTTCTTC. As protein: CASSLGRADNEQFF.